The present T cell receptor (beta chain) was sequenced within a study of cytomegalovirus exposure and HLA in healthy donors. PCR amplification relied on 60 Vbeta primers (plus 13 Jbeta primers). Measured with immunoSEQ multiplex PCR; TCRdb has only the in-frame clones, and not every one. The sample has 100,000 to 150,000 clones, over 75% seen once. This receptor was identified in a young woman in good health and CMV-seronegative. Sample: PBMCs.

CDR3 residues: CASSTTFGETQYF. The CDR3 DNA reads as TGTGCCAGTAGTACCACGTTCGGGGAGACCCAGTACTTC. The chain carries TRBV19 and TRBJ2-5; D remains unclear. CDR1 and CDR2 (germline): LNHDA, SQIVND (reference sequence). CDR3 length: 13 residues. The V end lost 4 bases, the J end lost 5 bases, and 11 bases lay between the germline ends.